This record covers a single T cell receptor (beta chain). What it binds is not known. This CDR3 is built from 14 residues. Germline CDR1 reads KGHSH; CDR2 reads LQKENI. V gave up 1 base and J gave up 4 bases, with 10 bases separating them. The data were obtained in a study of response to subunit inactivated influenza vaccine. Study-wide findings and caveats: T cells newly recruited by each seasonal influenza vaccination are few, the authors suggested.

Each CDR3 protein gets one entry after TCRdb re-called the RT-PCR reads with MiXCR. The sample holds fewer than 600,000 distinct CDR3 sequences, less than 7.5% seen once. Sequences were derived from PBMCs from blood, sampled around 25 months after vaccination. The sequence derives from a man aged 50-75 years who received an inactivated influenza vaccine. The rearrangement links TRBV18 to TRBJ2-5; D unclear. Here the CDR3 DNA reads TGTGCCAGCTCACCACTGGCGGAGTTAGAGACCCAGTACTTC. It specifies CASSPLAELETQYF.